These 18 T cell receptor beta chains were sequenced from one sample in a study of blood T cells in healthy people across ages. The second PCR ran about 6 to 12 cycles with a sample-barcoded 5' primer and J-beta primers. TCRdb re-called the 5' RACE reads with MiXCR, one entry per CDR3 protein. The sample yields fewer than 700,000 distinct CDR3 sequences, roughly 48% seen once. The sample comprised blood. Every receptor here comes from a man at least 80 years old in good health.

CDR3 DNA: TGTGCCAGCAGCGTAGACCCCTTTCCCGGGCAGCGGAACACTGAAGCTTTCTTT. Translating it yields CASSVDPFPGQRNTEAFF. This chain links TRBV9 with TRBJ1-1; no reliable D call. The CDR3 covers 18 residues. Germline CDR1 reads SGDLS; CDR2 reads YYNGEE. Trimming cost V 0 bases and J 1 base, with 19 bases left between them.

This clonotype was counted many times. The V call is TRBV6-5, the J call TRBJ2-5; D assignment may be TRBD1 or TRBD2 (5 bases each). There are 13 residues in the CDR3. Germline CDR1 and CDR2: MNHEY and SVGAGI. V shed 6 bases and J shed 8 bases, with 16 bases lying between them. The CDR3 DNA reads TGTGCCAGCAGCCCCCTCTTGGGGGAAACCCAGTACTTC. Translation gives CASSPLLGETQYF.

CDR3 sequence reads: CASSEKLGYEQYF. In DNA form, the CDR3 reads TGTGCCAGCAGCGAAAAACTAGGGTACGAGCAGTACTTC. The chain uses TRBV9 and TRBJ2-7; possibly TRBD2 for D (5 bases). Germline-derived CDR1 and CDR2 are SGDLS and YYNGEE. The CDR3 covers 13 residues. The ends were cut back, 3 bases at V and 4 bases at J, with 11 bases in the middle.

The chain joins TRBV7-9 to TRBJ1-1; D not resolved. This CDR3 is 12 amino acids long. The V gene lost 2 bases and the J gene lost 7 bases, with 8 bases spanning the gap. Germline V gives CDR1 SEHNR, CDR2 FQNEAQ (reference sequence). The DNA of the CDR3 is TGTGCCAGCAGCTTAAACGGCATTGAAGCTTTCTTT. Translating it yields CASSLNGIEAFF. Variable domain in full (rest from reference TRBV7-9 and TRBJ1-1): DTGVSQNPRHKITKRGQNVTFRCDPISEHNRLYWYRQTLGQGPEFLTYFQNEAQLEKSRLLSDRFSAERPKGSFSTLEIQRTEQGDSAMYLCASSLNGIEAFFGQGTRLTVV.

This chain joins TRBV7-9 and TRBJ2-5; tentative D call: TRBD1 (5 bases). Germline V gene lookup returns CDR1 SEHNR and CDR2 FQNEAQ (reference sequence). The V and J ends lost 1 base and 5 bases respectively, with 14 bases between them. The CDR3 has 15 residues. CDR3 nucleotide sequence: TGTGCCAGCAGCTTAGGGGGCCTGGGTGTGGAGACCCAGTACTTC. Protein: CASSLGGLGVETQYF.

This clonotype was seen only a few times. This rearrangement joins TRBV4-3 to TRBJ2-3; D is uncertain. The CDR3 extends over 15 amino acids. CDR1 is LGHNA, CDR2 YSLEER, per germline. Trimming removed 1 base from V and 2 bases from J, with 10 bases in between. CDR3 loop: CASSQGVRNTDTQYF. The CDR3 DNA reads as TGCGCCAGCAGCCAAGGGGTTCGCAACACAGATACGCAGTATTTT.

As regards this clonotype: Being one base from a much bigger clone, this may be a read error. The CDR3 end shows no conserved phenylalanine or tryptophan, and so a read error is likely. The chain employs TRBV29-1 and TRBJ1-2; D might be TRBD1 (6 bases). Trimming took 7 bases from V and 5 from J, leaving 17 bases between them. The germline V gene encodes CDR1 SQVTM and CDR2 ANQGSEA. This CDR3 contains 13 residues. The CDR3 is CSAPSGARYGYTL. CDR3 sequence (DNA): TGCAGCGCCCCATCAGGGGCGCGGTATGGCTACACCTTA.

This clonotype was seen only a few times. The chain employs TRBV12-3 or TRBV12-4 and TRBJ2-3, with no clear D. There are 14 residues in the CDR3. Trimming pared 4 bases from V and 2 bases from J, leaving 10 bases between. CDR3 loop: CASSSSRATDTQYF. The CDR3 nucleotides are TGTGCCAGCAGTTCCTCACGGGCCACAGATACGCAGTATTTT.

This clonotype was observed a few times. V is TRBV9 and J is TRBJ2-1; 10 bases match TRBD2. This CDR3 has 16 amino acids. The germline V gene encodes CDR1 SGDLS and CDR2 YYNGEE. The ends lost 3 bases at V and 2 bases at J; junction bases unmatched: 5. The CDR3 is CASSARTSGAYNEQFF. In nucleotides, the CDR3 is TGTGCCAGCAGCGCAAGGACTAGCGGAGCCTACAATGAGCAGTTCTTC.

The rearrangement uses TRBV7-2 and TRBJ2-7; D gene unclear. With 2 bases removed from V and 5 bases from J, the gap between germline ends came to 10 bases. There are 13 residues in the CDR3. Germline CDR1 SGHTA, CDR2 FQGNSA. The chain's CDR3 is CASSLQGYDEQYF. DNA of the CDR3: TGTGCCAGCAGCTTACAAGGTTACGACGAGCAGTACTTC.

This clonotype has only one observation. The chain joins TRBV7-2 to TRBJ2-3, with 7 bases identical to TRBD2. Germline loops: CDR1 SGHTA, CDR2 FQGNSA. This CDR3 is 15 amino acids long. The V and J ends lost 5 bases and 2 bases, in that order; junction bases with no gene match: 7. This CDR3 is CASSRGLVDTDTQYF. CDR3 coding DNA: TGTGCCAGCAGCCGCGGACTAGTGGACACAGATACGCAGTATTTT.

This chain links TRBV10-3 with TRBJ2-3; 7 positions agree with TRBD2. The V gene's germline CDR1 is ENHRY and CDR2 SYGVKD. V lost 3 bases to trimming and J lost 1 base; unmatched junction nucleotides: 4. The CDR3 totals 15 residues. In DNA form, the CDR3 reads TGTGCCATCAGTGAAATGCTAGCGGGCACAGATACGCAGTATTTT. Its translation is CAISEMLAGTDTQYF.

As for this clonotype: A read error is possible here, since a much larger clone lies one base away. The V and J genes are TRBV6-6 and TRBJ1-1, with D maybe TRBD1 (5 bases). This CDR3 is 14 amino acids long. The V gene's germline CDR1 is MNHNY and CDR2 SVGAGI (reference sequence). The CDR3 DNA sequence: TGTACCAGCACCCCCCCTGGGGCGAACACTGAAGCTTTCTTT. The encoded protein is CTSTPPGANTEAFF.

The V gene is TRBV5-1, the J gene TRBJ2-3; D gene ambiguous. There are 14 residues in the CDR3. Trimming removed 6 bases from V and 2 bases from J, with 13 bases in between. CDR1 is SGHRS and CDR2 is YFSETQ in the germline V gene. CDR3 in amino acids: CASTKSGYTDTQYF. The CDR3 coding sequence is TGCGCCAGCACTAAGTCCGGATACACAGATACGCAGTATTTT.

This clonotype was detected only once. CDR3 protein: CSAEWGAGVNEQFF. The CDR3 DNA is TGCAGTGCCGAGTGGGGAGCGGGAGTTAATGAGCAGTTCTTC. The chain is built from TRBV20-1 and TRBJ2-1, with 8 bases fitting TRBD2. The CDR3 is 14 amino acids. With 6 bases clipped from V and 7 bases from J, the junction kept 11 bases outside the gene matches. Germline CDR1 is DFQATT and CDR2 is SNEGSKA (reference sequence).

Comment on this clonotype: This may arise from a read error, as a much more abundant clone is one base away. The chain carries TRBV9 and TRBJ2-3; 14 nucleotides align to TRBD2. V lost 3 bases, J lost 4 bases, and 1 base stayed unmatched. CDR3 length: 15 residues. Germline V gene data show CDR1 as SGDLS and CDR2 as YYNGEE. This chain's CDR3 is CASSETSGGADTQYF. As DNA, the CDR3 is TGTGCCAGCAGCGAGACTAGCGGGGGGGCAGATACGCAGTATTTT.

V is TRBV20-1 and J is TRBJ2-1; TRBD2 agrees at 10 bases. Germline CDR1 reads DFQATT; CDR2 reads SNEGSKA (reference sequence). The CDR3 is made up of 13 amino acids. V dropped 7 bases and J dropped 1; count of bases not matched to a gene: 1. This chain's CDR3 is CSVAGGSYNEQFF. CDR3 nucleotides: TGCAGTGTAGCGGGAGGATCCTACAATGAGCAGTTCTTC.

The chain combines TRBV3-1 with TRBJ1-5; D not resolved. The V gene lost 0 bases and the J gene lost 6 bases, with 9 bases spanning the gap. The CDR3 length is 14 residues. CDR1 and CDR2 from the germline V gene are LGHDT and YNNKEL (reference sequence). Here the CDR3 reads CASSQEGWGQPQHF. The DNA of the CDR3 is TGTGCCAGCAGCCAAGAGGGGTGGGGTCAGCCCCAGCATTTT. The variable domain in full, completed from reference TRBV3-1 and TRBJ1-5, reads DTAVSQTPKYLVTQMGNDKSIKCEQNLGHDTMYWYKQDSKKFLKIMFSYNNKELIINETVPNRFSPKSPDKAHLNLHINSLELGDSAVYFCASSQEGWGQPQHFGDGTRLSIL.